A single sample is the source of the 13 T cell receptor beta chains below, sequenced in a study of Graves' ophthalmopathy and Graves' hyperthyroidism. Amplification targeted the TCR beta CDR3 regions, with RNA transcripts as the source material. HTBI-primed RT-PCR formed the first round, and a multiplex PCR formed the second. TCRdb reprocessed the multiplex PCR reads with MiXCR, giving one entry per CDR3 protein. The table lists roughly 500,000 distinct CDR3 sequences, 13% to 15% of them singletons. The sample consisted of blood. Every receptor here comes from a woman aged 25 to 39 with Graves' ophthalmopathy.

This clonotype was counted at least ten times. This chain connects TRBV25-1 to TRBJ2-7; perhaps TRBD2 as D (5 bases). CDR1 and CDR2 (germline): MGHDK, SYGVNS. The ends were cut back, 2 bases at V and 4 bases at J, with 18 bases in the middle. There are 16 residues in the CDR3. CDR3 sequence (DNA): TGTGCCAGCAGTGAAAGTGTAGGGCGCCGGGGTTACGAGCAGTACTTC. Protein product: CASSESVGRRGYEQYF.

This clonotype was recorded many times. The rearrangement uses TRBV11-2 and TRBJ2-7; TRBD2 agrees at 7 bases. CDR1 and CDR2 (germline): SGHAT, FQNNGV. V shed 3 bases, J shed 2 bases, and the junction held 7 bases outside the gene matches. CDR3 length: 15 residues. CDR3 coding DNA: TGTGCCAGCAGCTTTGGCGGGAGAGGGCCCTACGAGCAGTACTTC. Its protein product is CASSFGGRGPYEQYF.

This clonotype came up many times. J is TRBJ1-2 and V is TRBV12-3 or TRBV12-4, with a weak D call TRBD1 (5 bases). The V end lost 3 bases, the J end lost 4 bases, and 9 bases lay between the germline ends. This CDR3 spans 13 amino acids. This CDR3 reads CASSFSGVYGYTF. The CDR3 nucleotides read TGTGCCAGCAGTTTTTCGGGGGTCTATGGCTACACCTTC.

Ten or more counts support this clonotype. This chain links TRBV30 with TRBJ1-1; the D is unclear. The V gene's germline CDR1 is GTSNPN and CDR2 SVGIG (reference sequence). The length of the CDR3 is 15 residues. V lost 3 bases, J lost 3 bases, and 17 bases lay in between. The CDR3 nucleotides read TGTGCCTGGAGAGAAGCCCGGCGCACGGACACTGAAGCTTTCTTT. Translated: CAWREARRTDTEAFF.

The chain couples TRBV5-1 to TRBJ2-5; D is perhaps TRBD1 (6 bases). Deletions cut 0 bases from V and 4 bases from J, with 13 bases between. The germline gives CDR1 SGHRS, CDR2 YFSETQ. The CDR3 spans 15 residues. CDR3 sequence (DNA): TGCGCCAGCAGCTTGGGGCCCACAGGGACAGAGACCCAGTACTTC. Protein sequence: CASSLGPTGTETQYF.

Ten or more counts support this clonotype. The chain employs TRBV27 and TRBJ2-7; 7 bases fit TRBD2. This CDR3 has 13 amino acids. Germline loops: CDR1 MNHEY, CDR2 SMNVEV (reference sequence). The ends lost 7 bases at V and 1 base at J; junction bases unmatched: 4. The CDR3 DNA follows: TGTGCCAGCAAACACGGGGGGTCCTACGAGCAGTACTTC. This translates into CASKHGGSYEQYF.

The CDR3 sequence: CASSLAGTSGSREQYF. CDR3 coding DNA: TGTGCCAGCAGCTTGGCTGGGACTAGCGGGAGTAGGGAGCAGTACTTC. V usage is TRBV5-5 and J usage is TRBJ2-7; the match to TRBD2 covers 14 bases. Germline V lookup: CDR1 SGHKS, CDR2 YYEKEE (reference sequence). V dropped 0 bases and J dropped 7; count of bases not matched to a gene: 6. The CDR3 extends over 16 amino acids. Variable domain in full (rest from reference TRBV5-5 and TRBJ2-7): DAGVTQSPTHLIKTRGQQVTLRCSPISGHKSVSWYQQVLGQGPQFIFQYYEKEERGRGNFPDRFSARQFPNYSSELNVNALLLGDSALYLCASSLAGTSGSREQYFGPGTRLTVT.

This clonotype was recorded at least ten times. V is TRBV3-1 and J is TRBJ2-5; the D gene is possibly TRBD1 (6 bases). The germline gives CDR1 LGHDT, CDR2 YNNKEL (reference sequence). The CDR3 runs to 19 residues. V was pared by 0 bases and J by 1 base, with 21 bases between. The DNA for the CDR3 is TGTGCCAGCAGCCAAGATGTCCAGGACAGCTTTCCTCTCCAAGAGACCCAGTACTTC. Encoded protein: CASSQDVQDSFPLQETQYF.

This clonotype was seen many times. J is TRBJ2-5 and V is TRBV7-6; 12 bases fit TRBD2. V lost 6 bases, J lost 5 bases, and 10 bases stayed unmatched. This CDR3 has 16 residues. Looked up from germline, CDR1 is SGHVS and CDR2 is FNYEAQ. CDR3: CASSSRTSGASETQYF. CDR3 nucleotide sequence: TGTGCCAGCAGTTCCCGGACTAGCGGGGCCTCGGAGACCCAGTACTTC.

This clonotype was found many times. CDR3 DNA: TGTGCCAGCAGGGGAACGACCTTTTCGACTGGAAACACCATATATTTT. It specifies CASRGTTFSTGNTIYF. The rearrangement uses TRBV6-1 and TRBJ1-3; no clear D. The V gene's germline CDR1 is MNHNS and CDR2 SASEGT. The ends were cut back, 6 bases at V and 2 bases at J, with 17 bases in the middle. CDR3 length: 16 residues.

This clonotype was seen at least ten times. The chain recombines TRBV6-5 with TRBJ1-1, with D perhaps matching TRBD1 (5 bases). The V and J ends lost 2 bases and 1 base respectively, with 11 bases between them. Per germline, CDR1 MNHEY and CDR2 SVGAGI. CDR3 length: 15 amino acids. The CDR3 DNA sequence: TGTGCCAGCAGTTACAGGGGAGATAGGAACACTGAAGCTTTCTTT. This codes for CASSYRGDRNTEAFF.

This clonotype was recorded at least ten times. The genes are TRBV25-1 and TRBJ1-3, with D maybe TRBD1 (5 bases). V lost 1 base and J lost 0, with 16 bases in between. From germline, CDR1 is MGHDK and CDR2 SYGVNS. CDR3 length: 18 amino acids. The CDR3 region is CASSEFSRVKPSGNTIYF. In DNA, the CDR3 is TGTGCCAGCAGTGAATTTAGCAGGGTTAAGCCCTCTGGAAACACCATATATTTT.

This clonotype was recorded many times. The CDR3 is CASSQPTDSGNTIYF. CDR3 bases: TGCGCCAGCAGCCAGCCGACGGACTCTGGAAACACCATATATTTT. V usage is TRBV4-1 and J usage is TRBJ1-3, with D unclear. Trimming took off 3 bases at V and 0 bases at J, with 9 bases between the two ends. The V gene's germline CDR1 is MGHRA and CDR2 YSYEKL. CDR3 length: 15 amino acids.